The 11 T cell receptor beta chains presented below share a single source sample, sequenced in a study of cytomegalovirus exposure and HLA in healthy donors. Some clones are missing from TCRdb's copy, which holds only in-frame ones; the method was immunoSEQ multiplex PCR. This sample yields 150,000 or so clones, of which approximately 90% are seen a single time; 6.2% belongs to the top ten. The sequencing sample was made of PBMCs. The receptors shown here come from a woman in her twenties or thirties in good health and CMV-seropositive.

The chain has TRBV7-7 and TRBJ2-5, with 14 bases aligning to TRBD2. From germline, CDR1 is SSHAT and CDR2 FNYEAQ (reference sequence). V lost 4 bases to trimming and J lost 1 base; unmatched junction nucleotides: 2. This CDR3 region has 16 residues. CDR3 sequence reads: CASSSGLAGGQETQYF. DNA for the CDR3: TGTGCCAGCAGCTCAGGACTAGCGGGGGGCCAAGAGACCCAGTACTTC.

A single count supports this clone. This chain uses TRBV6-5 with TRBJ2-7; TRBD1 matches 9 bases. Germline V gives CDR1 MNHEY, CDR2 SVGAGI. This CDR3 contains 13 residues. The V gene end was trimmed by 5 bases and the J gene end by 3 bases; junction bases not matched to a gene: 2. CDR3 coding DNA: TGTGCCAGCAGTCCGGACAGGGGCTACGAGCAGTACTTC. This codes for CASSPDRGYEQYF.

This chain connects TRBV2 to TRBJ2-7, with D possibly matching TRBD2 (5 bases). V was pared by 0 bases and J by 3 bases, with 9 bases between. Germline V gene sequence: CDR1 SNHLY, CDR2 FYNNEI. CDR3 length: 14 residues. This CDR3 reads CASSEAPGYYEQYF. The CDR3 region has the DNA TGTGCCAGCAGTGAAGCTCCGGGATACTACGAGCAGTACTTC.

J is TRBJ1-2 and V is TRBV7-9, with D perhaps TRBD1 (6 bases). Germline CDR1 and CDR2: SEHNR and FQNEAQ (reference sequence). V lost 6 bases, J lost 4 bases, and 15 bases lay in between. The CDR3 is made up of 14 amino acids. The CDR3 nucleotides read TGTGCCAGCAGAGGAAGGGGGGGCGCCTATGGCTACACCTTC. It is translated as CASRGRGGAYGYTF. Together with reference TRBV7-9 and TRBJ1-2, the CDR3 gives the full variable domain: DTGVSQNPRHKITKRGQNVTFRCDPISEHNRLYWYRQTLGQGPEFLTYFQNEAQLEKSRLLSDRFSAERPKGSFSTLEIQRTEQGDSAMYLCASRGRGGAYGYTFGSGTRLTVV.

V is TRBV27 and J is TRBJ2-5; 9 nucleotides match TRBD2. The CDR3 extends over 16 amino acids. Germline-derived CDR1 and CDR2 are MNHEY and SMNVEV (reference sequence). The V and J ends lost 8 bases and 2 bases, in that order; junction bases with no gene match: 12. CDR3 nucleotide sequence: TGTGCCAGCTCCCTTATTGGCGGGGGGGAGCAAGAGACCCAGTACTTC. The encoded protein is CASSLIGGGEQETQYF.

This sequence joins TRBV6-6 and TRBJ1-2, with D possibly matching TRBD1 (5 bases). Germline CDR1 and CDR2: MNHNY and SVGAGI (reference sequence). This CDR3 has 14 residues. Trimming took off 2 bases at V and 8 bases at J, with 15 bases between the two ends. The DNA for the CDR3 is TGTGCCAGCAGTTACGAAGGGGAAGTGGGGGGCTACACCTTC. The encoded protein is CASSYEGEVGGYTF.

The V gene is TRBV28, the J gene TRBJ2-5; the match to TRBD2 covers 7 bases. With 6 bases clipped from V and 5 bases from J, the junction kept 12 bases outside the gene matches. CDR1 and CDR2 (germline): MDHEN, SYDVKM. The CDR3 contains 15 residues. The CDR3 loop is CASSPAREDWETQYF. The CDR3 DNA reads as TGTGCCAGCAGCCCCGCCCGGGAGGATTGGGAGACCCAGTACTTC.

The chain joins TRBV7-2 to TRBJ1-4; weak D call: TRBD1 (6 bases). The CDR3 covers 14 residues. Trimming pared 2 bases from V and 8 bases from J, leaving 12 bases between. CDR1 and CDR2 (germline): SGHTA, FQGNSA. CDR3 in DNA: TGTGCCAGCAGCTTACCCGGCAGGGGCGAAAAACTGTTTTTT. Translating it yields CASSLPGRGEKLFF.

The chain uses TRBV6-1 and TRBJ1-3; D gene unclear. The germline V and J ends were trimmed by 7 bases and 4 bases, with 8 bases remaining between them. Germline V gene sequence: CDR1 MNHNS, CDR2 SASEGT. The CDR3 has 12 amino acids. In DNA, the CDR3 is TGTGCCAGCACCTACTCAGGAAACACCATATATTTT. It codes for CASTYSGNTIYF.

A remark on this clone: The sample has other DNA sequences that encode this CDR3 too. The chain has TRBV4-1 and TRBJ1-4; the D gene is possibly TRBD1 (6 bases). Germline CDR1 and CDR2: MGHRA and YSYEKL. V dropped 2 bases and J dropped 5 bases, with 9 bases sitting between them. The length of the CDR3 is 14 residues. CDR3 sequence: CASSQTGLNEKLFF. The CDR3 region has the DNA TGCGCCAGCAGCCAAACAGGGCTCAATGAAAAACTGTTTTTT.

This chain connects TRBV5-1 to TRBJ2-5; D is perhaps TRBD1 (6 bases). Germline V gives CDR1 SGHRS, CDR2 YFSETQ. Trimming took 2 bases from V and 4 from J, leaving 9 bases between them. This CDR3 is 13 amino acids long. Written as DNA, the CDR3 is TGCGCCAGCAGCTTCCCAGGGGCAGAGACCCAGTACTTC. Translated, it gives CASSFPGAETQYF.